Below, 25 T cell receptor beta chains from the same sample are listed, as sequenced in a study of cytomegalovirus exposure and HLA in healthy donors (dated by TCRdb to 2016 to 2017). The library was generated by the immunoSEQ multiplex PCR assay. For the multiplex PCR, a mixture combining 60 forward primers for TCR Vbeta segments and 13 reverse primers for TCR Jbeta segments was used. TCRdb took over this immuneACCESS table, retaining in-frame rearrangements with V and J assigned. Such tables are incomplete; in checked studies, under half of the missing clones stem from an unresolved V gene, and the remainder is unexplained. The sample includes about 160,000 clones, with roughly 70% observed a single time. 2.5% to 3.5% of the sample belongs to the ten largest clones. Source material: PBMCs. The receptor set was obtained from a woman aged 45-59 years in good health and CMV-seropositive.

A few counts support this clone. This sequence joins TRBV5-6 and TRBJ2-5; D possibly corresponds to TRBD1 (6 bases). Trimming took 3 bases from V and 2 from J, leaving 20 bases between them. The CDR3 has 17 residues. Germline assignment: CDR1 SGHDT and CDR2 YYEEEE. The CDR3 spells CASSSTTGWGSQETQYF. The DNA for the CDR3 is TGTGCCAGCAGCTCTACGACAGGTTGGGGCTCTCAAGAGACCCAGTACTTC.

J is TRBJ1-2 and V is TRBV7-9, with 8 nucleotides matching TRBD1. Germline CDR1 SEHNR, CDR2 FQNEAQ (reference sequence). This CDR3 has 14 residues. V trimming: 4 bases; J trimming: 4 bases; junction bases outside the gene matches: 5. CDR3 coding DNA: TGTGCCAGCAGCTCCGACAGGGGAGGCTATGGCTACACCTTC. This sequence encodes CASSSDRGGYGYTF.

This clone was seen only once. The chain couples TRBV9 to TRBJ1-1; no clear D. V gave up 3 bases and J gave up 6 bases, with 15 bases separating them. The CDR3 is 14 amino acids. Germline loops: CDR1 SGDLS, CDR2 YYNGEE. The CDR3 sequence is CASSDRDISPEAFF. DNA for the CDR3: TGTGCCAGCAGCGACCGGGATATTTCCCCTGAAGCTTTCTTT.

The chain combines TRBV5-4 with TRBJ2-5; the D gene is possibly TRBD2 (6 bases). Trimming took off 4 bases at V and 5 bases at J, with 12 bases between the two ends. This CDR3 region has 13 residues. Germline CDR1 SGHNT, CDR2 YYREEE (reference sequence). The CDR3 coding sequence is TGTGCCAGCAGCACTACTAGCTGGGAGACCCAGTACTTC. Protein sequence: CASSTTSWETQYF.

The chain is built from TRBV4-2 and TRBJ2-1; TRBD2 matches at 8 bases. The germline V gene encodes CDR1 LGHNA and CDR2 YNFKEQ. The CDR3 length is 15 residues. The V and J ends lost 5 bases and 2 bases, in that order; junction bases with no gene match: 5. CDR3 sequence (DNA): TGTGCCAGCAGCGCTACTAGCGGTGCCTACAATGAGCAGTTCTTC. This gives the protein CASSATSGAYNEQFF.

The gene calls are TRBV30 and TRBJ1-2; TRBD1 aligns across 7 bases. V dropped 3 bases and J dropped 4; count of bases not matched to a gene: 5. This CDR3 spans 13 amino acids. Germline assignment: CDR1 GTSNPN and CDR2 SVGIG (reference sequence). CDR3 coding DNA: TGTGCCTGGAGCCCGGACAGGAGCTATGGCTACACCTTC. It is translated as CAWSPDRSYGYTF.

The chain carries TRBV10-3 and TRBJ1-2; D is uncertain. The germline V gene has CDR1 ENHRY and CDR2 SYGVKD. The CDR3 has 16 amino acids. Trimming removed 0 bases at V and 6 bases at J, with 17 bases between. This chain's CDR3 is CAISESSKTRLNGYTF. In nucleotides, the CDR3 is TGTGCCATCAGTGAGTCAAGTAAGACTAGACTGAATGGCTACACCTTC.

The rearrangement links TRBV10-3 to TRBJ1-2; 8 bases agree with TRBD1. The length of the CDR3 is 12 residues. J lost 6 bases, V lost 5 bases, and 2 bases had no gene match. Germline V gene lookup returns CDR1 ENHRY and CDR2 SYGVKD. The CDR3 here is CAISSQGDGYTF. The CDR3 bases are TGTGCCATCAGTTCACAGGGGGATGGCTACACCTTC.

There are a few counts of this clone. V usage is TRBV6-1 and J usage is TRBJ2-3; TRBD2 is a possible D gene (5 bases). With 4 bases removed from V and 5 bases from J, the gap between germline ends came to 7 bases. This CDR3 is built from 12 residues. CDR1 and CDR2 (germline): MNHNS, SASEGT. CDR3 sequence reads: CASSGTRDTQYF. The CDR3 DNA reads as TGTGCCAGCAGTGGGACTCGAGATACGCAGTATTTT.

The chain has TRBV5-1 and TRBJ1-2, with D tentatively TRBD1 (5 bases). Germline CDR1 is SGHRS and CDR2 is YFSETQ. V was clipped by 0 bases and J by 5 bases, with 11 bases between them. The CDR3 contains 14 residues. This CDR3 is CASSLDGAGYGYTF. The DNA for the CDR3 is TGCGCCAGCAGCTTGGATGGGGCTGGGTATGGCTACACCTTC.

The chain couples TRBV2 to TRBJ2-3; weak D call: TRBD2 (5 bases). The V and J ends lost 9 bases and 0 bases respectively, with 13 bases between them. The germline V gene has CDR1 SNHLY and CDR2 FYNNEI. The length of the CDR3 is 14 residues. Here the CDR3 reads CASTRLTSTDTQYF. The CDR3 coding sequence is TGTGCCAGTACTAGGTTGACTAGCACAGATACGCAGTATTTT.

The J gene is TRBJ2-5, the V gene TRBV6-5; possible D gene TRBD2, 6 bases. The end of the DNA fits TRBJ2-7 better, so the J call may be wrong. CDR3 length: 14 residues. The germline gives CDR1 MNHEY, CDR2 SVGAGI. The CDR3 DNA is TGTGCCAGCAACCCCGGGACTTCTTCCTACGAGCAGTACTTC. This gives the protein CASNPGTSSYEQYF.

CDR3 DNA: TGTGCCAGCAGCTTTAGCGAAGGGCGGAATCAGCCCCAGCATTTT. Its protein is CASSFSEGRNQPQHF. The chain employs TRBV5-6 and TRBJ1-5; D gene uncertain. Germline assignment: CDR1 SGHDT and CDR2 YYEEEE. The CDR3 has 15 amino acids. V lost 2 bases to trimming and J lost 4 bases, with 13 bases between them.

This rearrangement joins TRBV27 to TRBJ2-1, with TRBD2 identical over 10 bases. Germline lookup yields CDR1 MNHEY and CDR2 SMNVEV (reference sequence). CDR3 length equals 15 residues. V trimming: 4 bases; J trimming: 4 bases; junction bases outside the gene matches: 4. Here the CDR3 DNA reads TGTGCCAGCAGTTCCGGACTAGCGGCATACAATGAGCAGTTCTTC. It specifies CASSSGLAAYNEQFF.

The gene calls are TRBV2 and TRBJ2-2; D ambiguous. The CDR3 runs 13 residues. Trimming pared 4 bases from V and 8 bases from J, leaving 11 bases between. Looked up from germline, CDR1 is SNHLY and CDR2 is FYNNEI. CDR3 loop: CASSVQRHGELFF. The CDR3 DNA follows: TGTGCCAGCAGTGTTCAGAGGCATGGGGAGCTGTTTTTT.

The chain recombines TRBV6-5 with TRBJ2-1; possibly TRBD1 for D (6 bases). This CDR3 spans 14 amino acids. The V end lost 0 bases, the J end lost 3 bases, and 6 bases lay between the germline ends. Germline CDR1 MNHEY, CDR2 SVGAGI. The CDR3 DNA reads as TGTGCCAGCAGTTACTCGGACAGCTACAATGAGCAGTTCTTC. Encoded protein: CASSYSDSYNEQFF.

The V and J genes are TRBV27 and TRBJ2-1, with 10 positions matching TRBD2. Germline trimming cut 4 bases from V and 2 bases from J; bases unmatched to any gene: 8. CDR3 size: 17 residues. Germline assignment: CDR1 MNHEY and CDR2 SMNVEV (reference sequence). CDR3 DNA: TGTGCCAGCAGTTCGTCGAAGCGGGGGGGTACCTACAATGAGCAGTTCTTC. This sequence encodes CASSSSKRGGTYNEQFF.

The chain has TRBV5-1 and TRBJ1-1, with D maybe TRBD1 (5 bases). Germline V gene data show CDR1 as SGHRS and CDR2 as YFSETQ. V gave up 4 bases and J gave up 6 bases, with 13 bases separating them. CDR3 size: 13 residues. The CDR3 is CASSPNQGPEAFF. CDR3 DNA sequence: TGCGCCAGCAGCCCAAACCAGGGTCCTGAAGCTTTCTTT. The variable domain in full, completed from reference TRBV5-1 and TRBJ1-1, reads KAGVTQTPRYLIKTRGQQVTLSCSPISGHRSVSWYQQTPGQGLQFLFEYFSETQRNKGNFPGRFSGRQFSNSRSEMNVSTLELGDSALYLCASSPNQGPEAFFGQGTRLTVV.

This clone is a singleton in its sample. The chain joins TRBV10-1 to TRBJ2-3; TRBD2 aligns across 10 bases. The CDR3 length is 15 residues. After removal of 5 bases from V and 3 bases from J, the junction contained 5 bases not matched to a gene. Germline CDR1 is WNHNN and CDR2 is SYGVQD (reference sequence). The CDR3, as DNA: TGCGCCAGCAGTAGCGGGGGGGCCGGTACAGATACGCAGTATTTT. This encodes CASSSGGAGTDTQYF.

The chain recombines TRBV4-2 with TRBJ1-4, with 9 positions matching TRBD1. The CDR3 loop spans 15 amino acids. The germline CDR1 and CDR2 sequences are LGHNA and YNFKEQ. V gave up 1 base and J gave up 5 bases; unmatched junction bases: 2. The chain's CDR3 is CASSQAGTGNEKLFF. CDR3 nucleotide sequence: TGTGCCAGCAGCCAAGCCGGGACAGGGAATGAAAAACTGTTTTTT.

V usage is TRBV4-2 and J usage is TRBJ2-7, with TRBD2 matching over 8 bases. The CDR3 is 16 residues long. V was pared by 0 bases and J by 3 bases, with 7 bases of the junction left unmatched. Germline CDR1 reads LGHNA; CDR2 reads YNFKEQ. The CDR3 DNA is TGTGCCAGCAGCCAAGATTTTAACAGCGGGGGCTACGAGCAGTACTTC. Translation gives CASSQDFNSGGYEQYF.

This CDR3 reads CAIRASGGAAETQYF. CDR3 in DNA: TGTGCCATCAGGGCTAGCGGGGGGGCCGCAGAGACCCAGTACTTC. The chain is built from TRBV10-3 and TRBJ2-5, with TRBD2 matching over 12 bases. CDR3 length: 15 amino acids. CDR1 ENHRY and CDR2 SYGVKD come from the germline V gene. Trimming removed 6 bases from V and 4 bases from J; junction bases left unmatched: 6.

In regard to this clone: The junction does not match germline at one end; this may be a read error. This chain links TRBV30 with TRBJ2-1, with 11 bases identical to TRBD2. The germline CDR1 and CDR2 sequences are GTSNPN and SVGIG (reference sequence). The CDR3 is made up of 13 amino acids. The CDR3 DNA sequence: TGTGCCTGGAGTGTACAGGCACTAGCGGGGGTAGTCTTC. Its translation is CAWSVQALAGVVF.

Here the CDR3 DNA reads TGTGCCAGCAGCTCTCCAGCGAATGAGCAGTTCTTC. Translating it yields CASSSPANEQFF. V is TRBV7-2 and J is TRBJ2-1; D ambiguous. V was cut by 4 bases and J by 7 bases, with 8 bases left in between. CDR3 length: 12 residues. CDR1 and CDR2 from the germline V gene are SGHTA and FQGNSA.

About this clone itself: The same CDR3 can be traced to other DNA sequences in this sample. In DNA form, the CDR3 reads TGCGCCAGCAGCTTGAATACAGGGGGGCAAGAGACCCAGTACTTC. It codes for CASSLNTGGQETQYF. This chain joins TRBV5-1 and TRBJ2-5, with 8 bases matching TRBD1. Trimming removed 1 base from V and 2 bases from J; junction bases left unmatched: 4. Germline assignment: CDR1 SGHRS and CDR2 YFSETQ. The CDR3 is 15 amino acids.